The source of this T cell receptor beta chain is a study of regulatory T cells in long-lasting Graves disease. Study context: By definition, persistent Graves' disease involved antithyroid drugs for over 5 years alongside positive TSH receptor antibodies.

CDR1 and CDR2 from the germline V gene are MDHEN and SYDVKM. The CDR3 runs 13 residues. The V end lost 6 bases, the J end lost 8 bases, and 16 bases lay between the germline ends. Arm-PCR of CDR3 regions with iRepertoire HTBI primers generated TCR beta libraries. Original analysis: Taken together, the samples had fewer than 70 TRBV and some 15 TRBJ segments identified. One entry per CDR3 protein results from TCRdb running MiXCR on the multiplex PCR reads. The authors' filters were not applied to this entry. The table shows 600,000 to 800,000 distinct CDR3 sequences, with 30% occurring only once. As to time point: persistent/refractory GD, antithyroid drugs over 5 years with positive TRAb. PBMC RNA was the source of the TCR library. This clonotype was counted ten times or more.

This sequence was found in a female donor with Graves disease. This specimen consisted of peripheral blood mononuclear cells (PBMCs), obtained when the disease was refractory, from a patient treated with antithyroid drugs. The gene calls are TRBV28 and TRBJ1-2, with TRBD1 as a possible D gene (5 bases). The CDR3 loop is CASSPGGAGGYTF. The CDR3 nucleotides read TGTGCCAGCAGCCCGGGAGGGGCAGGGGGCTACACCTTC.